One and the same sample provided the 28 T cell receptor beta chains below, sequenced in a study of blood T cell repertoires in COVID-19. Assay: immunoSEQ multiplex PCR; the TCRdb copy retains only in-frame clones and omits some. The sample comprises some 200,000 clones, 83% of which are singletons, and 1.3% rests with the top ten. Sequencing was done on a sample of peripheral blood. Receptors were obtained from a woman in her thirties with COVID-19, enrolled during active disease.

In this sample, this clone turned up once. This chain uses TRBV6-5 with TRBJ2-2, with D possibly being TRBD1 (6 bases). The CDR3 covers 15 residues. Between the trimmed V and J ends, which lost 4 bases and 4 bases, there was a span of 13 bases. Germline CDR1 is MNHEY and CDR2 is SVGAGI. CDR3 region: CASSSPGTTTGELFF. CDR3 sequence (DNA): TGTGCCAGCAGTTCTCCCGGGACAACCACCGGGGAGCTGTTTTTT.

CDR3 coding DNA: TGTGCCAGCATTATAGCCGAAAAGCATACGCAGTATTTT. It encodes CASIIAEKHTQYF. The gene calls are TRBV6-5 and TRBJ2-3; D unresolved. Germline CDR1 reads MNHEY; CDR2 reads SVGAGI. The CDR3 spans 13 residues. Trimming left V 7 bases short and J 7 bases short, with 15 bases between.

The chain couples TRBV7-8 to TRBJ1-5; 9 nucleotides agree with TRBD1. The J segment lost 6 bases and the V segment lost 4 bases, leaving 1 base of the junction unmatched. CDR3 size: 13 residues. Per germline, CDR1 SGHVS and CDR2 FQNEAQ. The CDR3 region has the DNA TGTGCCAGCAGCTGGGGACAGGGTCAGCCCCAGCATTTT. Protein: CASSWGQGQPQHF.

The V gene is TRBV28, the J gene TRBJ2-4; 9 positions agree with TRBD1. Losses at the gene ends were 6 bases for V and 10 bases for J; bases not matched to a gene: 16. Germline loops: CDR1 MDHEN, CDR2 SYDVKM. This CDR3 spans 16 amino acids. CDR3 nucleotide sequence: TGTGCCAGCAGATCCGGGACAGGGCCGTTAATAGGGATTCAGTACTTC. Its protein is CASRSGTGPLIGIQYF.

This clone was seen just once. The chain recombines TRBV7-2 with TRBJ1-3, with 12 bases lining up with TRBD1. The CDR3 spans 17 residues. Trimming at V came to 5 bases and at J to 4 bases, leaving 9 bases not matched to a gene. Germline V gene sequence: CDR1 SGHTA, CDR2 FQGNSA. The CDR3 is CASSAGTGGSSGNTIYF. As DNA, the CDR3 is TGTGCCAGCAGCGCCGGGACAGGGGGCAGCAGCGGAAACACCATATATTTT.

This clone was seen only once. The chain is built from TRBV7-2 and TRBJ1-2, with a weak D call TRBD1 (6 bases). Germline V gives CDR1 SGHTA, CDR2 FQGNSA. Trimming shortened V by 0 bases and J by 5 bases, and 10 bases separated the two germline ends. The length of the CDR3 is 14 residues. Here the CDR3 reads CASSLAQGAYGYTF. CDR3 bases: TGTGCCAGCAGCTTAGCACAGGGTGCATATGGCTACACCTTC.

The chain employs TRBV18 and TRBJ2-2; a possible D gene is TRBD1 (5 bases). The CDR3 is made up of 19 amino acids. Trimming pared 1 base from V and 0 bases from J, leaving 18 bases between. Germline values: CDR1 KGHSH, CDR2 LQKENI. The CDR3 region is CASSPRSQAFQSNTGELFF. The DNA for the CDR3 is TGTGCCAGCTCACCACGTTCACAGGCCTTTCAATCGAACACCGGGGAGCTGTTTTTT. The full variable domain, with the rest looked up from reference TRBV18 and TRBJ2-2, is NAGVMQNPRHLVRRRGQEARLRCSPMKGHSHVYWYRQLPEEGLKFMVYLQKENIIDESGMPKERFSAEFPKEGPSILRIQQVVRGDSAAYFCASSPRSQAFQSNTGELFFGEGSRLTVL.

The chain carries TRBV28 and TRBJ2-5; 9 nucleotides match TRBD2. The CDR3 is 18 amino acids. V gave up 6 bases and J gave up 2 bases; unmatched junction bases: 16. Germline V gene sequence: CDR1 MDHEN, CDR2 SYDVKM. The CDR3 protein is CASSPIAGASPQQETQYF. The CDR3 DNA reads as TGTGCCAGCAGCCCGATAGCGGGGGCCTCCCCTCAGCAAGAGACCCAGTACTTC. Complete variable domain (other parts from reference TRBV28 and TRBJ2-5): DVKVTQSSRYLVKRTGEKVFLECVQDMDHENMFWYRQDPGLGLRLIYFSYDVKMKEKGDIPEGYSVSREKKERFSLILESASTNQTSMYLCASSPIAGASPQQETQYFGPGTRLLVL.

This clone has just one count. The J gene is TRBJ1-1, the V gene TRBV6-2 or TRBV6-3, with 8 bases that match TRBD1. Germline loops: CDR1 MNHEY, CDR2 SVGEGT. The CDR3 is 12 residues long. J gave up 11 bases and V 0 bases, and 2 bases lay outside the gene matches. CDR3 DNA sequence: TGTGCCAGCAGTTACTCAACAGGGGGGGCTTTCTTT. Amino acid sequence: CASSYSTGGAFF.

In this sample, this clone turned up many times. The J gene is TRBJ1-2, the V gene TRBV30; 11 bases line up with TRBD1. CDR1 GTSNPN and CDR2 SVGIG come from the germline V gene (reference sequence). The trim removed 2 bases at V and 2 bases at J, leaving 7 bases unmatched. The CDR3 has 16 residues. The CDR3 DNA is TGTGCCTGGAGTCCAATCGGACAGGGGGCGAACTATGGCTACACCTTC. It specifies CAWSPIGQGANYGYTF.

The chain has TRBV27 and TRBJ2-6, with D possibly TRBD2 on 6 matching bases. Germline V gene data show CDR1 as MNHEY and CDR2 as SMNVEV (reference sequence). The CDR3 has 17 residues. With 4 bases removed from V and 0 bases from J, the gap between germline ends came to 13 bases. CDR3 region: CASSYGAGSSGANVLTF. CDR3 nucleotides: TGTGCCAGCAGTTACGGCGCCGGGAGCTCTGGGGCCAACGTCCTGACTTTC. The whole variable domain, filled in from reference TRBV27 and TRBJ2-6, reads EAQVTQNPRYLITVTGKKLTVTCSQNMNHEYMSWYRQDPGLGLRQIYYSMNVEVTDKGDVPEGYKVSRKEKRNFPLILESPSPNQTSLYFCASSYGAGSSGANVLTFGAGSRLTVL.

The chain links TRBV6-5 to TRBJ2-7; a weak D match, TRBD1 (5 bases). This CDR3 comprises 13 residues. CDR1 and CDR2 from the germline V gene are MNHEY and SVGAGI. V was clipped by 4 bases and J by 1 base, with 8 bases between them. CDR3 nucleotide sequence: TGTGCCAGCAGTTTGACAGAATCCTACGAGCAGTACTTC. It specifies CASSLTESYEQYF.

The CDR3 DNA reads TGTGCCAGCAAGTATGGGGCTACCTACGAGCAGTACTTC. Its protein is CASKYGATYEQYF. This chain connects TRBV6-5 to TRBJ2-7; D may be TRBD1 (5 bases). The V gene lost 7 bases and the J gene lost 2 bases, with 12 bases spanning the gap. There are 13 residues in the CDR3. The V gene's germline CDR1 is MNHEY and CDR2 SVGAGI.

The rearrangement uses TRBV27 and TRBJ1-4; D perhaps matches TRBD1 (6 bases). The CDR3 contains 15 residues. Germline V gene lookup returns CDR1 MNHEY and CDR2 SMNVEV (reference sequence). Trimming shortened V by 4 bases and J by 3 bases, and 12 bases separated the two germline ends. DNA for the CDR3: TGTGCCAGCAGTTCCCAAACAGGGCCTAATGAAAAACTGTTTTTT. The encoded protein is CASSSQTGPNEKLFF.

The rearrangement links TRBV28 to TRBJ2-2, with 8 bases identical to TRBD2. The CDR3 covers 19 residues. V gave up 7 bases and J gave up 1 base; unmatched junction bases: 17. Germline V lookup: CDR1 MDHEN, CDR2 SYDVKM. The CDR3 reads CASIPRRGTSGGNTGELFF. In nucleotides, the CDR3 is TGTGCCAGCATCCCCCGGCGGGGTACAAGCGGGGGGAACACCGGGGAGCTGTTTTTT.

The chain couples TRBV9 to TRBJ1-1; D unresolved. V was pared by 3 bases and J by 5 bases, with 14 bases between. CDR1 is SGDLS and CDR2 is YYNGEE in the germline V gene. There are 14 residues in the CDR3. This CDR3 is CASSARSRQTEAFF. CDR3 bases: TGTGCCAGCAGCGCCAGGTCGCGTCAAACTGAAGCTTTCTTT.

The chain has TRBV6-1 and TRBJ1-2, with D hard to call. Germline values: CDR1 MNHNS, CDR2 SASEGT. The CDR3 is made up of 16 amino acids. Between the trimmed V and J ends, which lost 2 bases and 7 bases, there was a span of 20 bases. The CDR3 DNA reads TGTGCCAGCAGTGAACCCCAAACGTACTATTTAGGTGGCTACACCTTC. Translating it yields CASSEPQTYYLGGYTF.

V is TRBV5-1 and J is TRBJ2-6; D uncertain. Germline assignment: CDR1 SGHRS and CDR2 YFSETQ. Trimming shortened V by 0 bases and J by 0 bases, and 7 bases separated the two germline ends. CDR3 size: 16 residues. The CDR3 region has the DNA TGCGCCAGCAGCTTGGTTCTTAGCTCTGGGGCCAACGTCCTGACTTTC. It yields the protein CASSLVLSSGANVLTF.

The chain employs TRBV19 and TRBJ1-2, with a possible D match to TRBD1 (5 bases). V lost 3 bases to trimming and J lost 5 bases, with 16 bases between them. This CDR3 has 15 amino acids. Germline V CDR1 and CDR2: LNHDA, SQIVND (reference sequence). This CDR3 reads CASSISGTAPYGYTF. The CDR3 coding sequence is TGTGCCAGTAGTATCTCGGGGACTGCCCCTTATGGCTACACCTTC.

The chain links TRBV15 to TRBJ1-3, with D tentatively TRBD1 (5 bases). CDR1 is LNHNV and CDR2 is YYDKDF in the germline V gene (reference sequence). V lost 1 base to trimming and J lost 2 bases, with 6 bases between them. The CDR3 contains 14 residues. The CDR3 DNA sequence: TGTGCCACCAGCAGAGCAGGGACTGGAAACACCATATATTTT. Encoded protein: CATSRAGTGNTIYF. Full variable domain (rest looked up from reference TRBV15 and TRBJ1-3): DAMVIQNPRYQVTQFGKPVTLSCSQTLNHNVMYWYQQKSSQAPKLLFHYYDKDFNNEADTPDNFQSRRPNTSFCFLDIRSPGLGDTAMYLCATSRAGTGNTIYFGEGSWLTVV.

Of note for this clone: This may be a read error, as it is one base from a much larger clone. The chain joins TRBV6-6 to TRBJ1-1; D not certain. V lost 6 bases, J lost 2 bases, and 7 bases lay in between. CDR1 and CDR2 (germline): MNHNY, SVGAGI (reference sequence). The CDR3 covers 12 residues. This chain's CDR3 is CASSLINTEAFF. CDR3 coding DNA: TGTGCCAGCAGCCTAATAAACACTGAAGCTTTCTTT.

This clone was picked up one time. V usage is TRBV12-5 and J usage is TRBJ2-6, with 7 nucleotides matching TRBD1. The CDR3 sequence is 16 residues long. CDR1 LGHNT and CDR2 FRNRAP come from the germline V gene. V shed 3 bases, J shed 0 bases, and the junction held 2 bases outside the gene matches. The CDR3 protein is CASGLGTASGANVLTF. In nucleotides, the CDR3 is TGTGCTAGTGGTTTAGGGACAGCCTCTGGGGCCAACGTCCTGACTTTC.

The rearrangement uses TRBV28 and TRBJ2-1; possibly TRBD2 for D (7 bases). CDR1 MDHEN and CDR2 SYDVKM come from the germline V gene. CDR3 length: 16 residues. Trimming pared 7 bases from V and 7 bases from J, leaving 23 bases between. CDR3 in amino acids: CASTPEGGGGWNEQFF. The CDR3 nucleotides read TGTGCCAGCACCCCGGAGGGGGGCGGGGGCTGGAATGAGCAGTTCTTC.

The J gene is TRBJ2-2, the V gene TRBV5-1, with 7 bases that match TRBD2. CDR3 length: 15 amino acids. CDR1 is SGHRS and CDR2 is YFSETQ in the germline V gene. J was trimmed by 4 bases and V by 4 bases; bases with no gene match: 7. The CDR3 DNA reads TGCGCCAGCAGCGGAACGGGACTACTCACCGGGGAGCTGTTTTTT. It is translated as CASSGTGLLTGELFF.

Here the CDR3 reads CSSNRGDGYTF. CDR3 in DNA: TGCAGCTCGAACAGGGGAGATGGCTACACCTTC. The chain recombines TRBV20-1 with TRBJ1-2; 7 nucleotides agree with TRBD1. CDR1 and CDR2 (germline): DFQATT, SNEGSKA (reference sequence). The CDR3 contains 11 residues.

V and J are TRBV3-1 (or the pseudogene TRBV3-2) and TRBJ2-7, with 7 bases that match TRBD1. V dropped 9 bases and J dropped 3; count of bases not matched to a gene: 5. Germline values: CDR1 LGHDT, CDR2 YNNKEL (reference sequence). The CDR3 is 12 residues long. For the CDR3, the DNA is TGTGCCAGGTCCGGGACAGACTACGAGCAGTACTTC. This gives the protein CARSGTDYEQYF.

The chain combines TRBV7-2 with TRBJ2-1; the match to TRBD2 covers 11 bases. Trimming at V came to 5 bases and at J to 5 bases, leaving 8 bases not matched to a gene. The CDR3 is 16 amino acids. Looked up from germline, CDR1 is SGHTA and CDR2 is FQGNSA. The CDR3 reads CASSRVAGGLDNEQFF. The CDR3 coding sequence is TGTGCCAGCAGCAGGGTAGCGGGGGGGCTAGACAATGAGCAGTTCTTC. The full variable domain, rest sourced from reference TRBV7-2 and TRBJ2-1, is GAGVSQSPSNKVTEKGKDVELRCDPISGHTALYWYRQSLGQGLEFLIYFQGNSAPDKSGLPSDRFSAERTGGSVSTLTIQRTQQEDSAVYLCASSRVAGGLDNEQFFGPGTRLTVL.

The V and J genes are TRBV5-4 and TRBJ1-2; 7 bases are shared with TRBD1. There are 17 residues in the CDR3. V gave up 0 bases and J gave up 0 bases; unmatched junction bases: 8. Germline V lookup: CDR1 SGHNT, CDR2 YYREEE (reference sequence). The CDR3 region has the DNA TGTGCCAGCAGCTTGGGGTCAGGGGGGCTTGCTAACTATGGCTACACCTTC. As protein: CASSLGSGGLANYGYTF.